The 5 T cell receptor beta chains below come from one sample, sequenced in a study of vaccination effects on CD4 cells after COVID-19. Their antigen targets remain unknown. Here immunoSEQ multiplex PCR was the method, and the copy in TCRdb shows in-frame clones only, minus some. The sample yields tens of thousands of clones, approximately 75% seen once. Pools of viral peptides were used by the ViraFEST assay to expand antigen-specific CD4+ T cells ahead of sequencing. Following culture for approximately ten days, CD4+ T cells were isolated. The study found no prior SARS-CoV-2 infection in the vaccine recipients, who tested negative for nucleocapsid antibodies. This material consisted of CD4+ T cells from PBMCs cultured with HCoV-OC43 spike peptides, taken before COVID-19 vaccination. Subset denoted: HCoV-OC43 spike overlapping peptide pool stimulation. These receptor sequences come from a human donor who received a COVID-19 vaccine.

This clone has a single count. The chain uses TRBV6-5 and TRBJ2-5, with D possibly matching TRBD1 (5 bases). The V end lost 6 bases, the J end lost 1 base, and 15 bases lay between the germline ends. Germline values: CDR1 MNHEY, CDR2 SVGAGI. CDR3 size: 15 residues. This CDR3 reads CASSPQQGSQETQYF. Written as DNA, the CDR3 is TGTGCCAGCAGCCCACAGCAGGGATCCCAAGAGACCCAGTACTTC.

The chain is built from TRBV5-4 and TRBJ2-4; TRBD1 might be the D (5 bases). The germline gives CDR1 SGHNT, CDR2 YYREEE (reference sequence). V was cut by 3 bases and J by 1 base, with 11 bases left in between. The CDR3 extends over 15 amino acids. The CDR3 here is CASSSGHAAKNIQYF. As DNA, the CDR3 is TGTGCCAGCAGCTCTGGACATGCCGCCAAAAACATTCAGTACTTC.

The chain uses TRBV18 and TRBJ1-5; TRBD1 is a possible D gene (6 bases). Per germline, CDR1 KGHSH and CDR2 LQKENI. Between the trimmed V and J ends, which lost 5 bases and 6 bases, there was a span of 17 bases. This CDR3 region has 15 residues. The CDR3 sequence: CASSSRQEGIQPQHF. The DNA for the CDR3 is TGTGCCAGCTCATCCCGACAGGAAGGAATTCAGCCCCAGCATTTT.

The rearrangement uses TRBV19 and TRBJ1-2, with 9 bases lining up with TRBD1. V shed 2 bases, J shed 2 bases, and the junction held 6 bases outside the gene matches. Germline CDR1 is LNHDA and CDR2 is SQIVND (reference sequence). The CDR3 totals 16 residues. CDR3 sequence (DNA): TGTGCCAGTAGTATATGGGGACAGGGTCAGAACTATGGCTACACCTTC. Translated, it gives CASSIWGQGQNYGYTF.

The CDR3 bases are TGTGCCAGCAGCGCGGGACAGCCAGTCTTAGGGACCCAGTACTTC. The encoded protein is CASSAGQPVLGTQYF. J is TRBJ2-5 and V is TRBV9; 7 bases map to TRBD1. Germline V gives CDR1 SGDLS, CDR2 YYNGEE. V shed 3 bases, J shed 7 bases, and the junction held 12 bases outside the gene matches. This CDR3 comprises 15 residues.